This TCR beta chain originates from a study of metastatic and nonmetastatic thyroid tumors. The study's findings and limits: Significantly greater TCR beta diversity was reportedly found in malignant thyroid tumors than in benign nodules (in blood and tumor).

Methods used by the authors: The study's classifier, a distant-metastasis tool for papillary thyroid cancer, was built using CDR3 differences across clinicopathological groups. TCRdb reanalyzed the PCR reads via MiXCR. These V and J calls are TCRdb output, not the study's own analysis. The sample consists of tens of thousands of clones, roughly 27% of them appearing once. With regard to this clone: No antigen is known for it. An end of the junction does not agree with germline; a read error may underlie this.

Germline V gene lookup returns CDR1 MDHEN and CDR2 SYDVKM. The CDR3 runs 14 residues. No patient received treatment before thyroid surgery. J is TRBJ1-4 and V is TRBV28, with unresolved D. The receptor comes from a male donor with papillary thyroid cancer or a benign thyroid nodule (not recorded which). Some clones in this sample may be carry-over from other donors' samples. The sample comprised blood. The CDR3 nucleotides are TGTGCCAGCAGTCCACATGGTGGGGATGAAAATCTGTTTTTT. Translation gives CASSPHGGDENLFF.